Listed below are T cell receptor beta chains from one sample, sequenced in a study of blood T cells in healthy people across ages. TCRdb analysed the 5' RACE reads with MiXCR anew, one entry per CDR3 protein. The sample shows 1.5 million or so distinct CDR3 sequences, about 40% of them seen only once. The sample taken for sequencing was blood. Receptors originate from a woman aged 18 to 35 in good health. The CDR3 runs from the conserved cysteine through the conserved F or W. The D gene is left open where the match is weak. A row's size may be missing; if present it is once, few, many or a size class.

d_gene	v_gene	j_gene	abundance	CDR3nt	CDR3aa
-	TRBV10-3	TRBJ1-5	-	TGTGCCATCAGATCAGAGAATCAGCCCCAGCATTTT	CAIRSENQPQHF
-	TRBV28	TRBJ1-2	many	TGTGCCAGCAGTCGGCAGACCCCTGGCTACACCTTC	CASSRQTPGYTF
TRBD1	TRBV5-1	TRBJ1-1	-	TGCGCCAGCAGCGGGGGGGACAGCCTTAACACTGAAGCTTTCTTT	CASSGGDSLNTEAFF
TRBD2	TRBV5-1	TRBJ2-3	-	TGCGCCAGCAGCTTGGCAGCGGGGGCCTCTAGCACAGATACGCAGTATTTT	CASSLAAGASSTDTQYF
-	TRBV7-2	TRBJ2-4	many	TGTGCCAGCAGCTTAGACCGGCAGACGACCGGCAATATTCAGTACTTC	CASSLDRQTTGNIQYF
TRBD2	TRBV4-1	TRBJ2-7	few	TGCGCCAGCAGCAGTATCCGGGAGGGTGCCGAGCAGTACTTC	CASSSIREGAEQYF
-	TRBV7-9	TRBJ2-1	-	TGTGCCAGCAGCTTAGGGGTCCAAGGAGACCCCAACAATGAGCAGTTCTTC	CASSLGVQGDPNNEQFF
TRBD2	TRBV3-1	TRBJ2-7	-	TGTGCCAGCAGCCAAGATAGGGCCGGGACTACCAATATCTACGAGCAGTACTTC	CASSQDRAGTTNIYEQYF
-	TRBV9	TRBJ2-5	-	TGTGCCAGCAGCCCTCCGGGACTGGGTTTAGAAGAGACCCAGTACTTC	CASSPPGLGLEETQYF
TRBD2	TRBV19	TRBJ2-7	few	TGTGCCAGTAGTAGACTAGCGGGGCCTTCCTACGAGCAGTACTTC	CASSRLAGPSYEQYF
-	TRBV19	TRBJ1-1	-	TGTGCCAGTAGTATTGCCAGGGGGAACACTGAAGCTTTCTTT	CASSIARGNTEAFF
-	TRBV10-3	TRBJ2-5	few	TGTGCCATCAGTGAGCCGGAGGTTGGGGAGACCCAGTACTTC	CAISEPEVGETQYF
-	TRBV7-9	TRBJ2-1	few	TGTGCCAGCAGCCGAGGACCACCCCGGCTGGAGCAGTTCTTC	CASSRGPPRLEQFF
-	TRBV7-2	TRBJ2-2	-	TGTGCCAGCAGCTCCCGCTGGGGTACCGGGGAGCTGTTTTTT	CASSSRWGTGELFF
TRBD2	TRBV5-1	TRBJ2-5	-	TGCGCCAGCAGCCCCGGGACTAGGAAAGAGACCCAGTACTTC	CASSPGTRKETQYF
-	TRBV5-1	TRBJ2-4	-	TGCGCCAGCAGTCACGGGACCGGGGCCTACGGGCAGTACTTC	CASSHGTGAYGQYF
-	TRBV12-3/TRBV12-4	TRBJ2-1	few	TGTGCCAGCAGCCTTACAGGGGAAGGGGGGGTCTCCTACAATGAGCAGTTCTTC	CASSLTGEGGVSYNEQFF
-	TRBV18	TRBJ1-4	-	TGTGCCAGCTCACCAACGGCGGAGAATAATGAAAAACTGTTTTTT	CASSPTAENNEKLFF
-	TRBV11-2	TRBJ2-5	-	TGTGCCAGCAGCTTAGGACTCAGGAGGCAAGAGACCCAGTACTTC	CASSLGLRRQETQYF
-	TRBV7-3	TRBJ2-1	-	TGTGCCAGCAGCCCCACCGGCCCGGATGAGCAGTTCTTC	CASSPTGPDEQFF
TRBD2	TRBV12-3/TRBV12-4	TRBJ2-1	few	TGTGCCAGCAGTTTCTGGGGGGGGCTAGCGGGGGCGAATGAGCAGTTCTTC	CASSFWGGLAGANEQFF
-	TRBV27	TRBJ2-7	-	TGTGCCAGCAGTTTGACGGGAAAGGGGTACGAGCAGTACTTC	CASSLTGKGYEQYF
TRBD2	TRBV12-3/TRBV12-4	TRBJ2-3	-	TGTGCCAGCAGTTTTACCCTAGCGGGGGGACGCACAGATACGCAGTATTTT	CASSFTLAGGRTDTQYF
TRBD1	TRBV6-1	TRBJ1-1	-	TGTGCCAGCAGGACAGGGTTAGCTGGAGCTTTCTTT	CASRTGLAGAFF
TRBD2	TRBV7-2	TRBJ2-1	-	TGTGCCAGCAGATCGGGGGGGAGCTCCTACAATGAGCAGTTCTTC	CASRSGGSSYNEQFF
-	TRBV13	TRBJ1-1	-	TGTGCCAGCAGCCTACTGGACAGAGAAGCTTTCTTT	CASSLLDREAFF
TRBD2	TRBV13	TRBJ2-1	-	TGTGCCAGCAGCACCCGACTAGCGGGAGGACACAATGAGCAGTTCTTC	CASSTRLAGGHNEQFF
-	TRBV20-1	TRBJ1-4	-	TGCAGTCCCTCAGCCCCCGGTACCCGTGATGAAAAACTGTTTTTT	CSPSAPGTRDEKLFF
-	TRBV20-1	TRBJ2-1	few	TGCGGAAAGACGGGGAACTACAATGAGCAGTTCTTC	CGKTGNYNEQFF
TRBD2	TRBV10-3	TRBJ2-5	-	TGTGCCATCAGTGAGCCCCATAGCGGGGGGTTTTCAGAGACCCAGTACTTC	CAISEPHSGGFSETQYF
-	TRBV21-1	TRBJ2-1	-	TGTCCCGTTGATAGCCGCCCCTACGAGCAGTTCTTC	CPVDSRPYEQFF
-	TRBV5-1	TRBJ2-7	few	TGCGCCAGCAGCTCGACTACCCAGATCTACGAGCAGTACTTC	CASSSTTQIYEQYF
-	TRBV20-1	TRBJ2-7	-	TGCAGTGCTAGTCCCAAAAAGACAGCTACCTCCTACGAGCAGTACTTC	CSASPKKTATSYEQYF
TRBD2	TRBV20-1	TRBJ2-1	once	TGCAGTGCTAGAGATTTATTAGCGGGAGATCCAGCCTACAATGAGCAGTTCTTC	CSARDLLAGDPAYNEQFF
-	TRBV27	TRBJ1-1	-	TGTGCCAGCAGGCCCGACGTGCTCATGAACACTGAAGCTTTCTTT	CASRPDVLMNTEAFF
-	TRBV6-6	TRBJ2-5	once	TGTGCCAGCAGCGATATCCGAGAGACCCAGTACTTC	CASSDIRETQYF
TRBD2	TRBV12-3/TRBV12-4	TRBJ2-1	many	TGTGCCAGCAGTTTATTTGGCGGGAGCTCCTACAATGAGCAGTTCTTC	CASSLFGGSSYNEQFF
-	TRBV6-1	TRBJ1-4	-	-	CASSTSDRGLGEKLFF
-	TRBV2	TRBJ2-7	-	TGTGCCAGCAGTGCCCACAGGACAGACGAGCAGTACTTC	CASSAHRTDEQYF
TRBD1	TRBV7-2	TRBJ1-1	-	TGTGCCAGCAGCTTAGCGTACAGGGGGAACACTGAAGCTTTCTTT	CASSLAYRGNTEAFF
TRBD2	TRBV10-3	TRBJ2-3	-	TGTGCCATCGCTTCCGGGGGGTACACAGATACGCAGTATTTT	CAIASGGYTDTQYF
TRBD1	TRBV7-9	TRBJ2-7	few	TGTGCCAGCAGCTTAGCGGACCGACAGGGTGAAGAAGACGAGCAGTACTTC	CASSLADRQGEEDEQYF
-	TRBV7-3	TRBJ2-3	few	TGTGCCAGCAGCTCCCCGGGTAGCGGCCCAGATACGCAGTATTTT	CASSSPGSGPDTQYF
TRBD2	TRBV20-1	TRBJ2-2	-	TGCAGTGTGGCGGGACTAGGTCAGGGGGAGCTGTTTTTT	CSVAGLGQGELFF
-	TRBV27	TRBJ2-3	-	TGTGCCAGCAGTTCGATGGGGGCAGGGGGGACAGATACGCAGTATTTT	CASSSMGAGGTDTQYF
-	TRBV4-1	TRBJ2-1	-	TGCGCCAGCAGCCAAGGAACGGGTCCATCCTACAATGAGCAGTTCTTC	CASSQGTGPSYNEQFF
TRBD2	TRBV4-1	TRBJ2-3	few	TGCGCCAGCAGCCAAGTGGGACTAGCGATAGATACGCAGTATTTT	CASSQVGLAIDTQYF
-	TRBV27	TRBJ2-3	-	TGTGCCAGCAGTTTATCAGCGGCGAGGGATACGCAGTATTTT	CASSLSAARDTQYF
TRBD1	TRBV2	TRBJ2-7	-	TGTGCCAGCACCTCCGAGGGGACAGCCCCAGCAGGCGAGCAGTACTTC	CASTSEGTAPAGEQYF
TRBD2	TRBV6-1	TRBJ2-1	-	TGTGCCAGCAGTGAAGCGCTTCCAGCGGGGGCACTCTACAATGAGCAGTTCTTC	CASSEALPAGALYNEQFF